One and the same sample provided the 13 T cell receptor beta chains below, sequenced in a study of blood T cells in healthy people across ages. The authors ran a second PCR of 7 to 11 cycles using a sample-barcoded 5' primer and a J-beta primer mix. TCRdb reprocessed the 5' RACE reads via MiXCR and lists one record per CDR3 protein. Of fewer than 950,000 distinct CDR3 sequences listed, 50% to 65% are singletons. Sequencing input: blood. All receptors derive from a man older than 75 in good health.

This chain joins TRBV5-1 and TRBJ2-7; 13 bases fit TRBD2. This CDR3 is built from 19 residues. Per germline, CDR1 SGHRS and CDR2 YFSETQ. Trimming removed 3 bases from V and 1 base from J; junction bases left unmatched: 13. CDR3: CASSSGTSGTLPSSYEQYF. As DNA, the CDR3 is TGCGCCAGCAGCTCCGGGACTAGCGGGACCCTGCCCTCGTCCTACGAGCAGTACTTC.

The chain carries TRBV10-3 and TRBJ1-1, with D unclear. There are 15 residues in the CDR3. Germline CDR1 and CDR2: ENHRY and SYGVKD. V was clipped by 0 bases and J by 1 base, with 9 bases between them. Here the CDR3 DNA reads TGTGCCATCAGTGAGTCGTGGGCTTCGAACACTGAAGCTTTCTTT. This encodes CAISESWASNTEAFF.

The V call is TRBV27, the J call TRBJ2-7; TRBD2 is a possible D gene (5 bases). Germline CDR1 is MNHEY and CDR2 is SMNVEV (reference sequence). The CDR3 is made up of 16 amino acids. V lost 0 bases to trimming and J lost 3 bases, with 15 bases between them. The CDR3 DNA sequence: TGTGCCAGCAGTTTATCGAGGCCGGGAAGGCTCTACGAGCAGTACTTC. Its translation: CASSLSRPGRLYEQYF.

The chain employs TRBV29-1 and TRBJ2-5; no clear D gene. CDR1 and CDR2 from the germline V gene are SQVTM and ANQGSEA. The CDR3 is 10 amino acids. Trimming cost V 4 bases and J 5 bases, with 5 bases left between them. CDR3 protein: CSVVRETQYF. For the CDR3, the DNA is TGCAGCGTTGTGCGGGAGACCCAGTACTTC.

CDR3 DNA: TGCAGCGTTAGAGAGGGGGGCACTGAAGCTTTCTTT. The encoded protein is CSVREGGTEAFF. This chain connects TRBV29-1 to TRBJ1-1; possibly TRBD1 for D (6 bases). Per the germline V gene, CDR1 is SQVTM and CDR2 is ANQGSEA. V gave up 5 bases and J gave up 4 bases, with 11 bases separating them. There are 12 residues in the CDR3.

The chain links TRBV5-1 to TRBJ2-1; 10 nucleotides match TRBD1. Germline CDR1 reads SGHRS; CDR2 reads YFSETQ. This CDR3 region has 15 residues. V lost 4 bases and J lost 7; bases outside the gene matches: 8. This CDR3 reads CASSTGQGSGNEQFF. In DNA form, the CDR3 reads TGCGCCAGCAGCACGGGACAGGGGTCAGGAAATGAGCAGTTCTTC.

The chain employs TRBV7-2 and TRBJ2-7; maybe TRBD2 (6 bases). CDR3 size: 15 residues. Germline CDR1 is SGHTA and CDR2 is FQGNSA. Trimming removed 4 bases from V and 2 bases from J, with 15 bases in between. The chain's CDR3 is CASSSRGLVAYEQYF. The CDR3, as DNA: TGTGCCAGCAGCTCGCGGGGACTTGTGGCCTACGAGCAGTACTTC.

This clonotype was seen a few times. This rearrangement joins TRBV29-1 to TRBJ2-7; TRBD1 matches at 7 bases. Germline V gene sequence: CDR1 SQVTM, CDR2 ANQGSEA. Trimming took 7 bases from V and 2 from J; bases not matched to a gene: 8. The CDR3 runs to 13 residues. CDR3 protein: CSAETGTAYEQYF. The CDR3, as DNA: TGCAGCGCCGAAACCGGGACAGCCTACGAGCAGTACTTC.

V usage is TRBV5-1 and J usage is TRBJ1-1, with 10 bases matching TRBD1. This CDR3 has 15 amino acids. Per germline, CDR1 SGHRS and CDR2 YFSETQ. V lost 3 bases and J lost 7; bases outside the gene matches: 9. The CDR3: CASSSEGQGSSEAFF. For the CDR3, the DNA is TGCGCCAGCAGCTCGGAGGGACAGGGGTCGAGTGAAGCTTTCTTT.

Notes on this clonotype: The junction departs from the called germline gene at one end, perhaps through a read error. The V and J genes are TRBV24-1 and TRBJ2-1, with D perhaps assigned TRBD1 or TRBD2 (5 bases each). Germline loops: CDR1 KGHDR, CDR2 SFDVKD. The CDR3 contains 13 residues. CDR3 DNA sequence: TGTGCCACCAGTGCCCGGGACCCCAATAAGCAGTTCTTC. Translating gives CATSARDPNKQFF.

As DNA, the CDR3 is TGCAGCGTTGAAACGAGGTTCGAGCAGTACTTC. As protein: CSVETRFEQYF. The V call is TRBV29-1, the J call TRBJ2-4, with D hard to call. Near its end, the DNA agrees better with TRBJ2-7, so the J call may be wrong. The length of the CDR3 is 11 residues. Germline CDR1 is SQVTM and CDR2 is ANQGSEA.

V is TRBV29-1 and J is TRBJ2-1; D might be TRBD2 (5 bases). The length of the CDR3 is 11 residues. V dropped 7 bases and J dropped 11 bases, with 15 bases sitting between them. Per the germline V gene, CDR1 is SQVTM and CDR2 is ANQGSEA. The DNA of the CDR3 is TGCAGCGCTTGGACTCCCGGCAAGCAGTTCTTC. It yields the protein CSAWTPGKQFF.

The rearrangement joins TRBV27 to TRBJ1-1; 8 bases match TRBD1. J lost 1 base, V lost 3 bases, and 1 base had no gene match. In germline, CDR1 is MNHEY, CDR2 SMNVEV (reference sequence). This CDR3 has 14 residues. The CDR3 sequence: CASSFDRGNTEAFF. The CDR3 DNA reads as TGTGCCAGCAGTTTCGACAGGGGGAACACTGAAGCTTTCTTT.